Following are 21 T cell receptor beta chains from one sample sequenced in a study of blood T cell repertoires in COVID-19. Clones were read by immunoSEQ multiplex PCR, and TCRdb kept only the in-frame ones, dropping some. In the table there are around 250,000 clones, around 90% of which are singletons. Sequencing was carried out using peripheral blood. These receptors all come from a human donor in a cohort sampled during active COVID-19.

The genes are TRBV18 and TRBJ1-1; no definite D call. V lost 8 bases and J 1 base, leaving 11 bases between the germline ends. The CDR3 spans 13 residues. CDR1 is KGHSH and CDR2 is LQKENI in the germline V gene. CDR3 sequence: CASIDIRNTEAFF. The CDR3 DNA sequence: TGTGCCAGCATAGACATTCGGAACACTGAAGCTTTCTTT. The full variable domain, rest sourced from reference TRBV18 and TRBJ1-1, is NAGVMQNPRHLVRRRGQEARLRCSPMKGHSHVYWYRQLPEEGLKFMVYLQKENIIDESGMPKERFSAEFPKEGPSILRIQQVVRGDSAAYFCASIDIRNTEAFFGQGTRLTVV.

The genes are TRBV4-1 and TRBJ2-7; a weak D match, TRBD2 (6 bases). The CDR3 runs to 16 residues. V lost 4 bases and J 8 bases, leaving 24 bases between the germline ends. Germline V gene lookup returns CDR1 MGHRA and CDR2 YSYEKL. The CDR3 nucleotides read TGCGCCAGCAGCCCCATCCTCCGGGAGACGGCGGGTAAGCAGTACTTC. It yields the protein CASSPILRETAGKQYF.

The CDR3 here is CASSHPGTGGRGTF. The CDR3 coding sequence is TGTGCCAGCAGTCACCCCGGGACAGGGGGCCGGGGTACCTTC. V usage is TRBV7-2 and J usage is TRBJ1-2; TRBD1 agrees at 12 bases. Germline V lookup: CDR1 SGHTA, CDR2 FQGNSA. The J segment lost 14 bases and the V segment lost 6 bases, leaving 13 bases of the junction unmatched. This CDR3 region has 14 residues.

The chain uses TRBV15 and TRBJ2-7; 8 nucleotides line up with TRBD1. Germline loops: CDR1 LNHNV, CDR2 YYDKDF (reference sequence). CDR3 length: 16 residues. J lost 5 bases, V lost 1 base, and 10 bases had no gene match. Here the CDR3 DNA reads TGTGCCACCAGCAGAGGATGGGGACAGGCGGCCGACGAGCAGTACTTC. It yields the protein CATSRGWGQAADEQYF.

The chain employs TRBV19 and TRBJ1-1; D is unclear. V was shortened by 5 bases and J by 3 bases, with 13 bases between the two germline ends. The germline V gene has CDR1 LNHDA and CDR2 SQIVND (reference sequence). The CDR3 length is 14 residues. CDR3 loop: CASSPPRVYTEAFF. CDR3 nucleotide sequence: TGTGCCAGTAGTCCTCCGCGGGTGTACACTGAAGCTTTCTTT.

The V gene is TRBV10-3, the J gene TRBJ1-1, with a tentative D call TRBD1 (5 bases). Germline V gene sequence: CDR1 ENHRY, CDR2 SYGVKD. The CDR3 is 14 amino acids. V lost 0 bases and J lost 5, with 10 bases in between. In DNA form, the CDR3 reads TGTGCCATCAGTGAGTCTCCAGGGAAGACTGAAGCTTTCTTT. It yields the protein CAISESPGKTEAFF.

V and J are TRBV10-3 and TRBJ2-3; D is perhaps TRBD2 (6 bases). The V and J ends lost 6 bases and 2 bases respectively, with 24 bases between them. The CDR3 consists of 18 residues. The germline V gene has CDR1 ENHRY and CDR2 SYGVKD. In DNA form, the CDR3 reads TGTGCCATCAGCCAATTCCGGGGAGGCGGGACGTACACAGATACGCAGTATTTT. It codes for CAISQFRGGGTYTDTQYF.

This chain connects TRBV11-2 to TRBJ2-7, with D perhaps TRBD2 (6 bases). The germline V and J ends were trimmed by 5 bases and 7 bases, with 21 bases remaining between them. Germline V gene sequence: CDR1 SGHAT, CDR2 FQNNGV. The CDR3 covers 15 residues. CDR3 sequence (DNA): TGTGCCAGCAGCCCGATCTCCGGCAGGGCGGGGGAGCAGTACTTC. Encoded protein: CASSPISGRAGEQYF.

The chain has TRBV7-2 and TRBJ2-7; 10 bases are shared with TRBD1. The CDR3 covers 15 residues. CDR1 and CDR2 (germline): SGHTA, FQGNSA. V shed 5 bases, J shed 5 bases, and the junction held 9 bases outside the gene matches. The CDR3 spells CASSLTGGAAHEQYF. The CDR3 nucleotides are TGTGCCAGCAGCCTGACAGGGGGCGCGGCCCACGAGCAGTACTTC.

V gene TRBV5-4 combines with J gene TRBJ1-3; tentatively, D is TRBD1 (6 bases). Trimming shortened V by 4 bases and J by 3 bases, and 17 bases separated the two germline ends. Per germline, CDR1 SGHNT and CDR2 YYREEE (reference sequence). The CDR3 runs to 16 residues. The CDR3 DNA reads TGTGCCAGCAGCCTACAGGGTTCACTGGTTGGAAACACCATATATTTT. Translating gives CASSLQGSLVGNTIYF.

This chain uses TRBV2 with TRBJ2-2, with 8 bases lining up with TRBD2. CDR3 size: 16 residues. Germline values: CDR1 SNHLY, CDR2 FYNNEI. V dropped 6 bases and J dropped 5; count of bases not matched to a gene: 11. CDR3 protein: CASRERGRSETGELFF. The CDR3 coding sequence is TGTGCCAGCAGGGAGCGGGGGCGTTCGGAAACCGGGGAGCTGTTTTTT.

The V call is TRBV7-2, the J call TRBJ2-5; 7 bases are shared with TRBD2. The CDR3 has 15 residues. V shed 2 bases, J shed 5 bases, and the junction held 8 bases outside the gene matches. Germline V gene sequence: CDR1 SGHTA, CDR2 FQGNSA. The CDR3 is CASSLFGGSKETQYF. The CDR3 DNA reads as TGTGCCAGCAGCTTATTTGGCGGGAGCAAGGAGACCCAGTACTTC.

The rearrangement uses TRBV28 and TRBJ2-1; D not certain. Germline-derived CDR1 and CDR2 are MDHEN and SYDVKM. The CDR3 loop spans 12 amino acids. V lost 3 bases and J 6 bases, leaving 6 bases between the germline ends. In DNA, the CDR3 is TGTGCCAGCAGTTTCCGAGTCAATGAGCAGTTCTTC. This codes for CASSFRVNEQFF.

The V call is TRBV6-2 or TRBV6-3, the J call TRBJ2-7, with 8 bases lining up with TRBD1. The CDR3 spans 16 residues. J gave up 1 base and V 6 bases, and 11 bases lay outside the gene matches. In germline, CDR1 is MNHEY, CDR2 SVGEGT. CDR3 in amino acids: CASSPGQGRLSYEQYF. In DNA, the CDR3 is TGTGCCAGCAGCCCCGGACAGGGCAGGTTGTCCTACGAGCAGTACTTC.

The rearrangement uses TRBV7-9 and TRBJ2-6, with D perhaps TRBD1 (5 bases). With 3 bases removed from V and 1 base from J, the gap between germline ends came to 7 bases. The CDR3 loop spans 15 amino acids. Germline V gives CDR1 SEHNR, CDR2 FQNEAQ (reference sequence). In DNA form, the CDR3 reads TGTGCCAGCAGCTTTTCAGGGTCTGGGGCCAACGTCCTGACTTTC. Its translation: CASSFSGSGANVLTF.

V usage is TRBV28 and J usage is TRBJ1-2; D is perhaps TRBD1 (5 bases). Trimming left V 5 bases short and J 2 bases short, with 6 bases between. The CDR3 loop spans 12 amino acids. The germline V gene has CDR1 MDHEN and CDR2 SYDVKM. For the CDR3, the DNA is TGTGCCAGCAGTGACAGCAACTATGGCTACACCTTC. This sequence encodes CASSDSNYGYTF.

This chain connects TRBV7-9 to TRBJ1-2; 8 bases fit TRBD1. CDR1 is SEHNR and CDR2 is FQNEAQ in the germline V gene (reference sequence). Trimming at V came to 5 bases and at J to 2 bases, leaving 10 bases not matched to a gene. CDR3 length: 16 residues. The CDR3 loop reads CASSPGGRVPNYGYTF. In nucleotides, the CDR3 is TGTGCCAGCAGCCCAGGGGGCAGGGTCCCAAACTATGGCTACACCTTC. Supplemented by reference TRBV7-9 and TRBJ1-2, the full variable domain reads DTGVSQNPRHKITKRGQNVTFRCDPISEHNRLYWYRQTLGQGPEFLTYFQNEAQLEKSRLLSDRFSAERPKGSFSTLEIQRTEQGDSAMYLCASSPGGRVPNYGYTFGSGTRLTVV.

The chain employs TRBV28 and TRBJ1-2; 9 bases are shared with TRBD1. Germline lookup yields CDR1 MDHEN and CDR2 SYDVKM. The CDR3 runs to 17 residues. V lost 4 bases, J lost 0 bases, and 9 bases stayed unmatched. This chain's CDR3 is CASSSPGQGASNYGYTF. CDR3 nucleotide sequence: TGTGCCAGCAGTTCCCCGGGACAGGGCGCATCTAACTATGGCTACACCTTC.

The chain couples TRBV30 to TRBJ1-1; D perhaps matches TRBD1 (6 bases). The V gene lost 0 bases and the J gene lost 5 bases, with 13 bases spanning the gap. The CDR3 is 14 amino acids. Germline V CDR1 and CDR2: GTSNPN, SVGIG (reference sequence). CDR3 sequence (DNA): TGTGCCTGGAGTGTACAGGGTAAGGAAACTGAAGCTTTCTTT. Amino acid sequence: CAWSVQGKETEAFF.

This clone was recorded once. This chain connects TRBV6-5 to TRBJ1-1, with TRBD1 matching over 8 bases. In germline, CDR1 is MNHEY, CDR2 SVGAGI. V dropped 7 bases and J dropped 3; count of bases not matched to a gene: 7. This CDR3 comprises 14 residues. The CDR3 loop reads CASTSGGADTEAFF. In DNA, the CDR3 is TGTGCCAGCACCTCAGGGGGCGCGGACACTGAAGCTTTCTTT.

CDR3 sequence (DNA): TGTGCCAGCAGCCAAGACCGAGCGGCAACGGACTACGAGCAGTACTTC. Amino acids: CASSQDRAATDYEQYF. This rearrangement joins TRBV4-2 to TRBJ2-7; tentative D call: TRBD2 (5 bases). Per the germline V gene, CDR1 is LGHNA and CDR2 is YNFKEQ. The V gene lost 0 bases and the J gene lost 3 bases, with 15 bases spanning the gap. CDR3 length equals 16 residues.